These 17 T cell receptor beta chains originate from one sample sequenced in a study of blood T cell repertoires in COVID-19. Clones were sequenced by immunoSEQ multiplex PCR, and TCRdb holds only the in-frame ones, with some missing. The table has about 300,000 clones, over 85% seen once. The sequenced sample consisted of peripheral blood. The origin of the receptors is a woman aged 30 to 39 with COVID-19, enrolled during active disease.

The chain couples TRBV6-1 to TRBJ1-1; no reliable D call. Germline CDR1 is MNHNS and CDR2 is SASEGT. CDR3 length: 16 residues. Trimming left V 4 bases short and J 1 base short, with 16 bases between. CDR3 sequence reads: CASSGVAGVRNTEAFF. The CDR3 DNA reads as TGTGCCAGCAGTGGGGTCGCGGGAGTTCGGAACACTGAAGCTTTCTTT.

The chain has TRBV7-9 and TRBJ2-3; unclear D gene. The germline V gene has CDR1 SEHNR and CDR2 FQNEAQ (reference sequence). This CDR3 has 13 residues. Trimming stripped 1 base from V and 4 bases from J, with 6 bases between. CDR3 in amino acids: CASSLVLADTQYF. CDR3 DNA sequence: TGTGCCAGCAGCTTAGTCCTCGCAGATACGCAGTATTTT.

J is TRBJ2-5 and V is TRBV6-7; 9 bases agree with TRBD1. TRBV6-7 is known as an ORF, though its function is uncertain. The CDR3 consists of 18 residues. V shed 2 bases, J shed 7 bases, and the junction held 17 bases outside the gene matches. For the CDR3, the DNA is TGTGCCAGCAGTTACCCCCAGGGACAGGGAGGGGGCTTGGGGACCCAGTACTTC. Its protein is CASSYPQGQGGGLGTQYF.

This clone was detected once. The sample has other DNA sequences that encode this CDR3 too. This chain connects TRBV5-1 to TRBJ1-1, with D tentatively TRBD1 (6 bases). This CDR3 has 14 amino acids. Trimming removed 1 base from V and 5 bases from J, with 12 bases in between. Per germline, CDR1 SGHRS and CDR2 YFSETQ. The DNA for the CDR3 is TGCGCCAGCAGCTTGCGGGGGGCGAGGACTGAAGCTTTCTTT. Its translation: CASSLRGARTEAFF.

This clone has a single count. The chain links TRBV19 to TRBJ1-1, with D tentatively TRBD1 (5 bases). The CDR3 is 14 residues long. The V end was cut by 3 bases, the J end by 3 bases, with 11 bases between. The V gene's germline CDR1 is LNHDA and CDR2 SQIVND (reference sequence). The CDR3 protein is CASSIRGGDTEAFF. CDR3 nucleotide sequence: TGTGCCAGTAGTATCCGGGGGGGAGACACTGAAGCTTTCTTT.

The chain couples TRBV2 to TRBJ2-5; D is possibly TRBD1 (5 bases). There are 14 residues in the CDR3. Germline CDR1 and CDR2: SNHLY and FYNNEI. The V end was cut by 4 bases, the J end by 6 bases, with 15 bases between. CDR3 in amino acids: CASSGSKGVKTQYF. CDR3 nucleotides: TGTGCCAGCAGTGGTTCGAAAGGGGTTAAGACCCAGTACTTC.

In nucleotides, the CDR3 is TGTGCCTTGGAGCGGAACACTGAAGCTTTCTTT. Translating gives CALERNTEAFF. The J gene is TRBJ1-1, the V gene TRBV30; D is ambiguous. This CDR3 has 11 amino acids. Per the germline V gene, CDR1 is GTSNPN and CDR2 is SVGIG (reference sequence). The germline V and J ends were trimmed by 7 bases and 1 base, with 7 bases remaining between them.

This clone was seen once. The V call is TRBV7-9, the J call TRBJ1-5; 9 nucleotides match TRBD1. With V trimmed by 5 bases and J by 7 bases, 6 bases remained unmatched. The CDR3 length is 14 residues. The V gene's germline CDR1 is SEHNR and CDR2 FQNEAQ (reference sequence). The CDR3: CASSAGQGTQPQHF. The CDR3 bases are TGTGCCAGCAGCGCGGGACAGGGAACCCAGCCCCAGCATTTT. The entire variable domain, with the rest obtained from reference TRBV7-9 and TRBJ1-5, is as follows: DTGVSQNPRHKITKRGQNVTFRCDPISEHNRLYWYRQTLGQGPEFLTYFQNEAQLEKSRLLSDRFSAERPKGSFSTLEIQRTEQGDSAMYLCASSAGQGTQPQHFGDGTRLSIL.

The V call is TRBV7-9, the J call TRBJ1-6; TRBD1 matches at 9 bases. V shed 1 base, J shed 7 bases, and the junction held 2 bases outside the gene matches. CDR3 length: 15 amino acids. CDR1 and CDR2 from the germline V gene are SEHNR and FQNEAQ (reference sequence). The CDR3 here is CASSLGDRENSPLHF. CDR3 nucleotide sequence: TGTGCCAGCAGCTTAGGGGACAGGGAAAATTCACCCCTCCACTTT.

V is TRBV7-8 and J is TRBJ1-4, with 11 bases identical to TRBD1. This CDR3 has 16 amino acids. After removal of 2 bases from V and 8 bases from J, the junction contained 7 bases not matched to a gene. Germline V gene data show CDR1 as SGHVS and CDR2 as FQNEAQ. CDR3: CASSLTRTGGQEKLFF. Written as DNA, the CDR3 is TGTGCCAGCAGCTTAACACGGACAGGGGGCCAAGAAAAACTGTTTTTT.

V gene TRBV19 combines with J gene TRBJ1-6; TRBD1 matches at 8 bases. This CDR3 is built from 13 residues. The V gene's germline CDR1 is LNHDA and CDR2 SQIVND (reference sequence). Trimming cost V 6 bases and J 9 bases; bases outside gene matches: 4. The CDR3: CASSRTGSSPLHF. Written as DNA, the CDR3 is TGTGCCAGTAGCAGGACAGGGAGTTCACCCCTCCACTTT.

The CDR3: CASSSQGDGGRNTEAFF. DNA of the CDR3: TGTGCCAGCAGTTCCCAAGGAGATGGGGGGAGGAACACTGAAGCTTTCTTT. The chain recombines TRBV28 with TRBJ1-1; a weak D match, TRBD1 (5 bases). V dropped 4 bases and J dropped 1 base, with 19 bases sitting between them. In germline, CDR1 is MDHEN, CDR2 SYDVKM. This CDR3 is 17 amino acids long.

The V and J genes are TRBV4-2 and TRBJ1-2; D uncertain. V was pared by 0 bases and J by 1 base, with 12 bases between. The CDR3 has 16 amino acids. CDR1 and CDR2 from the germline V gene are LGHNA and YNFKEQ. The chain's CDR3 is CASSQDHGRLNYGYTF. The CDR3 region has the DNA TGTGCCAGCAGCCAAGATCATGGCAGACTTAACTATGGCTACACCTTC.

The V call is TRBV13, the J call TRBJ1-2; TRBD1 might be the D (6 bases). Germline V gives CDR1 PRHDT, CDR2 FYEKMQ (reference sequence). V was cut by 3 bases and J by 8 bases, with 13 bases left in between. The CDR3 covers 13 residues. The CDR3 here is CASSFQPTGGYTF. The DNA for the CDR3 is TGTGCCAGCAGCTTCCAACCGACAGGAGGCTACACCTTC. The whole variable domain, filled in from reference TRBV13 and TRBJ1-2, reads AAGVIQSPRHLIKEKRETATLKCYPIPRHDTVYWYQQGPGQDPQFLISFYEKMQSDKGSIPDRFSAQQFSDYHSELNMSSLELGDSALYFCASSFQPTGGYTFGSGTRLTVV.

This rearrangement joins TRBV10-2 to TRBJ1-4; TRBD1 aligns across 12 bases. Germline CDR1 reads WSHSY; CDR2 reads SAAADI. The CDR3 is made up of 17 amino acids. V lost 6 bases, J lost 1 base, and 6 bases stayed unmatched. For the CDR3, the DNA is TGCGCCAGCAGGGATGGGACAGGGGGCAGAACTAATGAAAAACTGTTTTTT. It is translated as CASRDGTGGRTNEKLFF.

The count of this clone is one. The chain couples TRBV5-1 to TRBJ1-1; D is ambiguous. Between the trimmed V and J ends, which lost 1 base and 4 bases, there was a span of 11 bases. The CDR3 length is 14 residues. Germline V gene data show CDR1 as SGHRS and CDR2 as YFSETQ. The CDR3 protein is CASSLTQRVTEAFF. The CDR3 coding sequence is TGCGCCAGCAGCTTGACCCAACGGGTCACTGAAGCTTTCTTT.

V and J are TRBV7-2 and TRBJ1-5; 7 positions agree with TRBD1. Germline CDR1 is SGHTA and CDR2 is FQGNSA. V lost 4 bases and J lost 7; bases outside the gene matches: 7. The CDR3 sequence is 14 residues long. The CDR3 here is CASSSRQGGQPQHF. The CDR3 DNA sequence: TGTGCCAGCAGCTCCCGACAGGGTGGGCAGCCCCAGCATTTT.